One and the same sample provided the 8 T cell receptor beta chains below, sequenced in a study of T cell responses to AZD1222 COVID-19 vaccine. TCRdb's table, derived via immunoSEQ multiplex PCR, lists solely in-frame clones and lacks some. The table lists around 250,000 clones, over 90% of them singletons. Sequencing used peripheral blood, obtained on day 0 of AZD1222 vaccination. The receptor source for this set is an adult in good health.

This chain connects TRBV19 to TRBJ2-7, with TRBD2 matching 11 bases. The V segment lost 7 bases and the J segment 3 bases; nucleotides outside the gene matches: 8. This CDR3 region has 15 residues. Germline CDR1 reads LNHDA; CDR2 reads SQIVND (reference sequence). CDR3 protein: CASTPTSGTLYEQYF. Written as DNA, the CDR3 is TGTGCCAGTACTCCGACTAGCGGGACTCTCTACGAGCAGTACTTC.

This chain uses TRBV28 with TRBJ1-4; 7 bases are a match to TRBD1. The CDR3 totals 13 residues. The germline V gene encodes CDR1 MDHEN and CDR2 SYDVKM. The junction had 6 bases not matched to a gene; V was cut back by 6 bases and J by 8 bases. This chain's CDR3 is CASRSRGIEKLFF. In DNA, the CDR3 is TGTGCCAGCAGAAGCAGGGGGATCGAAAAACTGTTTTTT.

The chain employs TRBV4-3 and TRBJ2-1; no definite D call. The CDR3 covers 13 residues. The V and J ends lost 1 base and 4 bases respectively, with 5 bases between them. CDR1 is LGHNA, CDR2 YSLEER, per germline. CDR3: CASSQVVYNEQFF. Here the CDR3 DNA reads TGCGCCAGCAGCCAAGTCGTGTACAATGAGCAGTTCTTC.

The rearrangement links TRBV7-8 to TRBJ2-3; D not certain. The CDR3 is 16 amino acids. V was trimmed by 4 bases and J by 0 bases, leaving 14 bases between them. CDR1 and CDR2 from the germline V gene are SGHVS and FQNEAQ. Written as DNA, the CDR3 is TGTGCCAGCAGCTCCCGAGCGAGTTCTAGCACAGATACGCAGTATTTT. Translated: CASSSRASSSTDTQYF.

The chain employs TRBV11-2 and TRBJ2-6, with D tentatively TRBD1 (5 bases). Trimming shortened V by 3 bases and J by 0 bases, and 9 bases separated the two germline ends. This CDR3 contains 16 residues. Germline CDR1 reads SGHAT; CDR2 reads FQNNGV. CDR3 amino acids: CASSFPDNSGANVLTF. CDR3 nucleotide sequence: TGTGCCAGCAGCTTTCCGGACAACTCTGGGGCCAACGTCCTGACTTTC.

The chain recombines TRBV19 with TRBJ2-7; 7 bases fit TRBD2. V was pared by 5 bases and J by 7 bases, with 11 bases of the junction left unmatched. From germline, CDR1 is LNHDA and CDR2 SQIVND (reference sequence). There are 14 residues in the CDR3. CDR3 nucleotide sequence: TGTGCCAGTAGTCCCGGGGGGTCCGCAGGGGAGCAGTACTTC. Translating it yields CASSPGGSAGEQYF. Together with reference TRBV19 and TRBJ2-7, the CDR3 gives the full variable domain: DGGITQSPKYLFRKEGQNVTLSCEQNLNHDAMYWYRQDPGQGLRLIYYSQIVNDFQKGDIAEGYSVSREKKESFPLTVTSAQKNPTAFYLCASSPGGSAGEQYFGPGTRLTVT.

V gene TRBV3-1 (or the pseudogene TRBV3-2) combines with J gene TRBJ1-6, with 8 bases that match TRBD1. Trimming took 4 bases from V and 7 from J; bases not matched to a gene: 3. The CDR3 loop spans 14 amino acids. CDR1 and CDR2 (germline): LGHDT, YNNKEL (reference sequence). The DNA of the CDR3 is TGTGCCAGCAGCCCCGGGACAGGAAATTCACCCCTCCACTTT. It yields the protein CASSPGTGNSPLHF.

CDR3 region: CASSNPTMGNEQFF. The CDR3 nucleotides are TGTGCCAGCAGTAACCCCACAATGGGCAATGAGCAGTTCTTC. This chain links TRBV6-4 with TRBJ2-1; D uncertain. The CDR3 spans 14 residues. Trimming removed 5 bases from V and 6 bases from J, with 14 bases in between. Germline V gives CDR1 MRHNA, CDR2 SNTAGT.